The rows below give T cell receptor beta chains drawn from one sample of a study of vaccination effects on CD4 cells after COVID-19. Some clones are missing from TCRdb's copy, which holds only in-frame ones; the method was immunoSEQ multiplex PCR. The repertoire holds around 79,000 clones, with approximately 81% as singletons. Their cognate antigens are unknown. The material was CD4+ T cells from PBMCs cultured with HCoV-229E spike peptides, obtained before COVID-19 vaccination. The origin of the receptors is a human donor who received a COVID-19 vaccine. CDR3s include the opening cysteine and the closing phenylalanine or tryptophan.

TRBV18 CASSVGGSDTQYF
TRBV7-3 CASSFTSDSPLHF
TRBV18 CASSPRSGGSGDTQYF
TRBV20-1 CSASSLENTEAFF
TRBV7-2 CASSATGTGSPLHF
TRBV7-2 CASSLTGDSGNTIYF
TRBV28 CASSGTGGVGYTF
TRBV27 CASSRVGNQPQHF
TRBV3-1/TRBV3-2 CASSPGDGKTEAFF
TRBV7-2 CASSLLGGAGYTF
TRBV4-1 CASSQGTGTGNQPQHF
TRBV5-6 CASSLAGRHNQPQHF
TRBV7-2 CASSLLGLINEQFF
TRBV6-1 CASSEDPVQPQHF
TRBV11-2 CASSVAGGTDTQYF
TRBV29-1 CSHGTSQAETQYF
TRBV12-3/TRBV12-4 CASSFSVPGELFF
TRBV11-2 CASSTTRETQYF
TRBV18 CASSPLGGGETQYF
TRBV7-9 CASSFSTNEPDNSPLHF
TRBV5-1 CASSYGGDTGELFF
TRBV5-1 CASSLLTASSGANVLTF
TRBV5-4 CASRTTGTDNEKLFF
TRBV19 CASSGTGGGTDTQYF
TRBV30 CAWSVLRGNTEAFF
TRBV6-1 CASSVGQGKFSGANVLTF
TRBV18 CASSRIADLAKNIQYF
TRBV7-9 CASTTGNGYTF
TRBV29-1 CSVGVPETQYF
TRBV5-1 CASSLAETGDTGELFF
TRBV5-1 CASSLGPRPTGELFF
TRBV12-3/TRBV12-4 CASSLRGGALYF
TRBV15 CATSRDSGIIGYTF
TRBV30 CAWSVGGAGANVLTF
TRBV10-3 CAISQGAQNQPQHF